This T cell receptor (beta chain) was documented in a study of beta chain features in type 1 diabetes. Study information: The examined sorted cells totaled roughly 110,000,000 across samples.

Findings and caveats of the study: A moderate, significant TCRB CDR3 shortening appeared in type 1 diabetes across four CD4+ subsets. Insertions were fewer and deletions more numerous at VDJ junctions in type 1 diabetes patients.

One heparinised draw of blood, averaging roughly 120 mL, came from each donor. A note on this clone: No antigen is known for it.

CDR1 is LNHDA, CDR2 SQIVND, per germline (reference sequence). This CDR3 region has 11 residues. Trimming removed 4 bases from V and 14 bases from J; junction bases left unmatched: 3. TCRB transcripts that were expressed got sequenced, as all of the isolated RNA had been reverse transcribed. Profiling relied on immunoSEQ multiplex PCR, and the TCRdb table lists in-frame clones only, not all of them. Among nearly 700,000 clones listed, roughly 12% were seen once. Source material: naive CD4+ T cells from blood. The rearrangement links TRBV19 to TRBJ1-4, with TRBD1 identical over 8 bases. This TCR derives from a man aged 18-30 years with type 1 diabetes. The CDR3, as DNA: TGTGCCAGTAGTAGCAGGGGGCATCTGTTTTTT. This encodes CASSSRGHLFF.